The 22 T cell receptor beta chains below were found in one sample sequenced in a study of long-term antiretroviral therapy in people with HIV. Sequencing relied on immunoSEQ assay v3.0, run at survey level. TCRdb's table, derived via immunoSEQ multiplex PCR, lists solely in-frame clones and lacks some. Among tens of thousands of clones listed, over 90% were seen once. Specimen: unsorted PBMCs, collected 6.2 years after starting antiretroviral therapy. The receptors here all came from a man aged 35 to 55 with HIV.

The gene calls are TRBV30 and TRBJ2-7; 7 nucleotides match TRBD2. Losses at the gene ends were 0 bases for V and 0 bases for J; bases not matched to a gene: 2. The germline gives CDR1 GTSNPN, CDR2 SVGIG (reference sequence). This CDR3 spans 14 amino acids. In DNA, the CDR3 is TGTGCCTGGAGTGTCGGCGGGAGCTCCTACGAGCAGTACTTC. This codes for CAWSVGGSSYEQYF.

This chain connects TRBV10-3 to TRBJ1-1; 9 positions match TRBD1. The length of the CDR3 is 18 residues. J lost 4 bases, V lost 5 bases, and 17 bases had no gene match. Germline-derived CDR1 and CDR2 are ENHRY and SYGVKD. The CDR3: CAISYPGQGWPTGTEAFF. Here the CDR3 DNA reads TGTGCCATCAGTTATCCGGGACAGGGTTGGCCCACGGGCACTGAAGCTTTCTTT.

The J gene is TRBJ2-4, the V gene TRBV2; D is unresolved. Trimming shortened V by 7 bases and J by 2 bases, and 12 bases separated the two germline ends. Germline assignment: CDR1 SNHLY and CDR2 FYNNEI. The CDR3 extends over 14 amino acids. CDR3 in amino acids: CASKTGDTKNIQYF. CDR3 nucleotide sequence: TGTGCCAGCAAGACTGGTGATACCAAAAACATTCAGTACTTC. The full variable domain, in which reference TRBV2 and TRBJ2-4 provide the parts outside the CDR3, is EPEVTQTPSHQVTQMGQEVILRCVPISNHLYFYWYRQILGQKVEFLVSFYNNEISEKSEIFDDQFSVERPDGSNFTLKIRSTKLEDSAMYFCASKTGDTKNIQYFGAGTRLSVL.

This chain links TRBV2 with TRBJ2-7, with D hard to call. Trimming took 4 bases from V and 2 from J, leaving 3 bases between them. This CDR3 comprises 11 residues. Germline CDR1 SNHLY, CDR2 FYNNEI. This CDR3 is CASSATYEQYF. CDR3 sequence (DNA): TGTGCCAGCAGTGCCACCTACGAGCAGTACTTC.

The chain carries TRBV11-2 and TRBJ2-1, with 8 bases aligning to TRBD2. The CDR3 is 16 residues long. In germline, CDR1 is SGHAT, CDR2 FQNNGV. The V gene end was trimmed by 6 bases and the J gene end by 0 bases; junction bases not matched to a gene: 7. The CDR3 spells CASSSILAGSYNEQFF. For the CDR3, the DNA is TGTGCCAGCAGTTCTATCCTAGCGGGCTCCTACAATGAGCAGTTCTTC.

The chain combines TRBV5-4 with TRBJ2-7, with a tentative D call TRBD2 (7 bases). The germline V and J ends were trimmed by 1 base and 6 bases, with 17 bases remaining between them. CDR1 and CDR2 (germline): SGHNT, YYREEE (reference sequence). The CDR3 loop spans 15 amino acids. CDR3 loop: CASSLSQGRVGEQYF. The CDR3 DNA reads TGTGCCAGCAGCTTGTCCCAGGGGAGGGTGGGCGAGCAGTACTTC.

The chain employs TRBV9 and TRBJ2-7; 9 nucleotides line up with TRBD1. The CDR3 sequence is 15 residues long. The trim removed 0 bases at V and 6 bases at J, leaving 7 bases unmatched. Germline CDR1 reads SGDLS; CDR2 reads YYNGEE. The CDR3 here is CASSVGGQGRGEQYF. The CDR3 DNA reads as TGTGCCAGCAGCGTAGGAGGACAGGGGAGAGGCGAGCAGTACTTC.

The V call is TRBV2, the J call TRBJ2-1; no clear D. The CDR3 has 12 residues. With 5 bases removed from V and 3 bases from J, the gap between germline ends came to 5 bases. The germline gives CDR1 SNHLY, CDR2 FYNNEI. The CDR3 DNA is TGTGCCAGCAGTACAAGCTACAATGAGCAGTTCTTC. It codes for CASSTSYNEQFF.

The chain recombines TRBV5-1 with TRBJ1-1; a possible D gene is TRBD1 (6 bases). Germline V gives CDR1 SGHRS, CDR2 YFSETQ. V was clipped by 0 bases and J by 12 bases, with 12 bases between them. The CDR3 spans 12 residues. In DNA, the CDR3 is TGCGCCAGCAGCTTGGAACAGGGAGGAACTTTCTTT. Protein sequence: CASSLEQGGTFF.

The chain employs TRBV5-1 and TRBJ1-2, with 10 bases that match TRBD1. The length of the CDR3 is 13 residues. The J segment lost 7 bases and the V segment lost 2 bases, leaving 2 bases of the junction unmatched. Germline-derived CDR1 and CDR2 are SGHRS and YFSETQ. The CDR3 DNA reads TGCGCCAGCAGCTTCGGACAGGGGGGTGGCTACACCTTC. It is translated as CASSFGQGGGYTF.

DNA of the CDR3: TGTGCCAGCAGCTTAACGAACTCGAACACCGGGGAGCTGTTTTTT. Amino acids: CASSLTNSNTGELFF. The V gene is TRBV7-3, the J gene TRBJ2-2; D not resolved. V lost 0 bases and J 0 bases, leaving 5 bases between the germline ends. From germline, CDR1 is SGHTA and CDR2 FQGTGA. There are 15 residues in the CDR3.

The chain employs TRBV25-1 and TRBJ1-6; unclear D gene. Looked up from germline, CDR1 is MGHDK and CDR2 is SYGVNS. V was clipped by 4 bases and J by 9 bases, with 10 bases between them. The CDR3 covers 13 residues. DNA of the CDR3: TGTGCCAGCAGTGCTACCCCGGGTTCACCCCTCCACTTT. It is translated as CASSATPGSPLHF.

The chain links TRBV5-1 to TRBJ2-7; 8 bases line up with TRBD1. The V and J ends lost 4 bases and 0 bases, in that order; junction bases with no gene match: 6. The CDR3 totals 15 residues. Germline CDR1 and CDR2: SGHRS and YFSETQ. The CDR3 protein is CASSPRQGLSYEQYF. CDR3 nucleotide sequence: TGCGCCAGCAGCCCCCGACAGGGGCTCTCCTACGAGCAGTACTTC.

The gene calls are TRBV7-8 and TRBJ2-1; 9 bases fit TRBD2. CDR3 length: 15 amino acids. CDR1 is SGHVS and CDR2 is FQNEAQ in the germline V gene. J lost 8 bases, V lost 1 base, and 6 bases had no gene match. The CDR3 DNA follows: TGTGCCAGCAGCTTAGAGGCGCGGGAGGGGTATGAGCAGTTCTTC. Translating it yields CASSLEAREGYEQFF.

This rearrangement joins TRBV7-6 to TRBJ1-1; D is unclear. Trimming removed 0 bases from V and 0 bases from J, with 5 bases in between. Germline CDR1 is SGHVS and CDR2 is FNYEAQ. The CDR3 consists of 14 residues. The CDR3 sequence: CASSLAQMNTEAFF. DNA of the CDR3: TGTGCCAGCAGCTTAGCCCAAATGAACACTGAAGCTTTCTTT. Drawing the rest from reference TRBV7-6 and TRBJ1-1, the complete variable domain is GAGVSQSPRYKVTKRGQDVALRCDPISGHVSLYWYRQALGQGPEFLTYFNYEAQQDKSGLPNDRFSAERPEGSISTLTIQRTEQRDSAMYRCASSLAQMNTEAFFGQGTRLTVV.

The rearrangement uses TRBV2 and TRBJ2-7; D perhaps matches TRBD2 (5 bases). The CDR3 totals 13 residues. Per germline, CDR1 SNHLY and CDR2 FYNNEI. V was trimmed by 7 bases and J by 2 bases, leaving 12 bases between them. Here the CDR3 reads CASTEREAYEQYF. Here the CDR3 DNA reads TGTGCCAGCACCGAGAGGGAAGCCTACGAGCAGTACTTC.

V is TRBV28 and J is TRBJ1-1, with 8 bases that match TRBD1. CDR3 length equals 14 residues. V shed 4 bases, J shed 4 bases, and the junction held 5 bases outside the gene matches. Germline V gives CDR1 MDHEN, CDR2 SYDVKM. This CDR3 reads CASSYRTGTTEAFF. The CDR3 DNA reads TGTGCCAGCAGTTATCGGACAGGGACCACTGAAGCTTTCTTT.

This clone was counted once. The rearrangement uses TRBV4-3 and TRBJ2-7; 9 nucleotides agree with TRBD1. CDR3 size: 14 residues. V shed 1 base, J shed 2 bases, and the junction held 0 bases outside the gene matches. CDR1 and CDR2 from the germline V gene are LGHNA and YSLEER. This CDR3 reads CASSQGQGAYEQYF. The DNA for the CDR3 is TGCGCCAGCAGCCAAGGACAGGGGGCCTACGAGCAGTACTTC.

The chain combines TRBV10-3 with TRBJ2-3, with D possibly called TRBD1 or TRBD2 (5 bases each). CDR3 length equals 15 residues. Deletions cut 3 bases from V and 4 bases from J, with 14 bases between. Germline values: CDR1 ENHRY, CDR2 SYGVKD. CDR3 DNA: TGTGCCATCAGTGATGGGGCAGGGAGCGCAGATACGCAGTATTTT. Translating it yields CAISDGAGSADTQYF.

V and J are TRBV6-6 and TRBJ2-1; 14 bases match TRBD2. The trim removed 6 bases at V and 11 bases at J, leaving 6 bases unmatched. Looked up from germline, CDR1 is MNHNY and CDR2 is SVGAGI (reference sequence). The CDR3 length is 14 residues. The CDR3 DNA follows: TGTGCCAGCAGCGATGGGACTAGCGGGAGTAAGCAGTTCTTC. This encodes CASSDGTSGSKQFF.

This clone has a handful of counts. The chain has TRBV27 and TRBJ1-5; TRBD1 is a possible D gene (6 bases). CDR1 MNHEY and CDR2 SMNVEV come from the germline V gene (reference sequence). This CDR3 contains 15 residues. Trimming left V 5 bases short and J 5 bases short, with 16 bases between. The CDR3 bases are TGTGCCAGCAGTAAAGGACAGCAGGGGTATCAGCCCCAGCATTTT. Its protein product is CASSKGQQGYQPQHF.

V and J are TRBV5-6 and TRBJ1-5; D perhaps matches TRBD1 (6 bases). The V end lost 1 base, the J end lost 7 bases, and 15 bases lay between the germline ends. The germline V gene encodes CDR1 SGHDT and CDR2 YYEEEE. The CDR3 length is 15 residues. The CDR3 loop is CASSLRGAPSQPQHF. The CDR3 region has the DNA TGTGCCAGCAGCTTGCGGGGGGCGCCGAGCCAGCCCCAGCATTTT.